This T cell receptor beta chain comes out of a study of cytomegalovirus exposure and HLA in healthy donors. Overall study findings and caveats: The authors later found TCR association rates varying by HLA locus, with DRB1 most and HLA-C fewest. Highly shared variants forming one cluster were likely a sequencing artifact. In a later analysis, TCR beta V- and J-gene trimming was associated with a missense DCLRE1C variant.

The CDR3 is made up of 12 amino acids. V was shortened by 8 bases and J by 8 bases, with 12 bases between the two germline ends. Germline V gives CDR1 WNHNN, CDR2 SYGVQD (reference sequence). The study ran its PCR with 60 Vbeta and 13 Jbeta primers. Data came from immunoSEQ multiplex PCR; TCRdb stores just in-frame clones and leaves some out. The top ten clones hold less than 2% of a sample with under 150,000 clones, roughly 9.4% of them seen once. Comment on this clone: Its antigen is currently unknown. The same CDR3 can be traced to other DNA sequences in this sample.

The chain combines TRBV10-1 with TRBJ1-4, with D uncertain. Material for sequencing was PBMCs. The source of this sequence is a male donor in good health and CMV-seronegative. The CDR3: CASPLGSEKLFF. In DNA form, the CDR3 reads TGCGCCAGCCCCCTCGGGAGCGAAAAACTGTTTTTT.